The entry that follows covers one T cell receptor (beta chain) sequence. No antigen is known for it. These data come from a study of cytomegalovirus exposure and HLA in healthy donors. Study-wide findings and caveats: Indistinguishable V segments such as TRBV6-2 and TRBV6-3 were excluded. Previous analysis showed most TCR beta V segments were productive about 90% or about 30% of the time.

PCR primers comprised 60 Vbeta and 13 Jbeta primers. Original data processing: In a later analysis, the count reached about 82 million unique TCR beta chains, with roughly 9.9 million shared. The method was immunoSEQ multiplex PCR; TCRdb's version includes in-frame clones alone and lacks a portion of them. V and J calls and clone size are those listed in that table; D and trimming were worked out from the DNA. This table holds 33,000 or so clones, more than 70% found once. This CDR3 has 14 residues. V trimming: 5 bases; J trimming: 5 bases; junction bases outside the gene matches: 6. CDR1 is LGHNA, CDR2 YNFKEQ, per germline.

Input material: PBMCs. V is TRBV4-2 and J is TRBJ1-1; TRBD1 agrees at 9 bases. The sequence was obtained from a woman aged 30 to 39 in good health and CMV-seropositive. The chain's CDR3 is CASSYRDRVTEAFF. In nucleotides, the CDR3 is TGTGCCAGCAGCTACCGGGACAGGGTTACTGAAGCTTTCTTT.